The 20 T cell receptor beta chains in this list originate from one sample, sequenced in a study of shared clonotypes between healthy human individuals. The method was immunoSEQ multiplex PCR; TCRdb's version includes in-frame clones alone and lacks a portion of them. The data hold approximately 500,000 clones, with approximately 85% observed a single time. Sequenced input: PBMCs. These receptor sequences come from a woman in her thirties or forties in good health. Some clones in this sample may be carry-over from other donors' samples.

The chain couples TRBV2 to TRBJ1-1, with D perhaps TRBD1 (5 bases). The V and J ends lost 4 bases and 6 bases respectively, with 21 bases between them. Germline CDR1 is SNHLY and CDR2 is FYNNEI. This CDR3 spans 16 amino acids. The CDR3 sequence is CASSGTTWGVPSEAFF. CDR3 nucleotides: TGTGCCAGCAGTGGAACAACCTGGGGGGTTCCCTCTGAAGCTTTCTTT.

The V call is TRBV18, the J call TRBJ2-3; tentatively, D is TRBD1 or TRBD2 (5 bases each). Trimming took 3 bases from V and 5 from J, leaving 18 bases between them. Germline-derived CDR1 and CDR2 are KGHSH and LQKENI. The CDR3 contains 16 residues. The CDR3 here is CASSPIGTGLGDTQYF. In DNA, the CDR3 is TGTGCCAGCTCACCGATAGGGACGGGATTGGGAGATACGCAGTATTTT.

This chain connects TRBV2 to TRBJ1-1; possible D gene TRBD1, 5 bases. V dropped 2 bases and J dropped 0 bases, with 13 bases sitting between them. This CDR3 contains 16 residues. Germline CDR1 SNHLY, CDR2 FYNNEI. CDR3 loop: CASSERGQGLNTEAFF. For the CDR3, the DNA is TGTGCCAGCAGTGAACGAGGTCAGGGTTTGAACACTGAAGCTTTCTTT.

This clone was counted a single time. Other DNA variants within this sample encode the same CDR3. V and J are TRBV5-1 and TRBJ2-1, with D perhaps given as TRBD1 or TRBD2 (6 bases each). The CDR3 is made up of 15 amino acids. V shed 3 bases and J shed 5 bases, with 15 bases lying between them. The V gene's germline CDR1 is SGHRS and CDR2 YFSETQ. CDR3 in amino acids: CASSWGAGGNNEQFF. Here the CDR3 DNA reads TGCGCCAGCAGCTGGGGGGCTGGGGGAAACAATGAGCAGTTCTTC.

The chain couples TRBV21-1 to TRBJ2-3; TRBD2 reflects the table's D call only, with no check against the DNA. TRBV21-1 is flagged as a pseudogene. There are 15 residues in the CDR3. The CDR3 reads CASSKGGVIPDTQYF. The CDR3 region has the DNA TGTGCCAGCAGCAAAGGTGGAGTTATCCCAGATACGCAGTATTTT.

The rearrangement links TRBV11-2 to TRBJ2-7, with 10 bases that match TRBD2. Trimming took 0 bases from V and 4 from J; bases not matched to a gene: 12. Germline V CDR1 and CDR2: SGHAT, FQNNGV. This CDR3 spans 18 amino acids. The CDR3: CASSLDLGGAGGRYEQYF. The CDR3 DNA follows: TGTGCCAGCAGCTTAGACCTCGGGGGAGCGGGAGGGCGGTACGAGCAGTACTTC.

This chain joins TRBV29-1 and TRBJ1-1, with D possibly matching TRBD1 (5 bases). Germline V gene sequence: CDR1 SQVTM, CDR2 ANQGSEA. The CDR3 is 10 residues long. V gave up 7 bases and J gave up 5 bases, with 8 bases separating them. The CDR3 bases are TGCAGCGGGGAGGGGACTGAAGCTTTCTTT. Amino acids: CSGEGTEAFF.

This chain connects TRBV27 to TRBJ2-7; TRBD2 matches at 16 bases. J gave up 1 base and V 3 bases, and 3 bases lay outside the gene matches. The length of the CDR3 is 17 residues. Germline V gene lookup returns CDR1 MNHEY and CDR2 SMNVEV (reference sequence). Written as DNA, the CDR3 is TGTGCCAGCAGTTTCTCGGGACTAGCGGGAGGGTCCTACGAGCAGTACTTC. As protein: CASSFSGLAGGSYEQYF.

The chain is built from TRBV6-9 and TRBJ2-2; no clear D gene. Germline V CDR1 and CDR2: MNHGY, SVAAGI. The CDR3 is made up of 14 amino acids. V was shortened by 4 bases and J by 4 bases, with 10 bases between the two germline ends. CDR3 region: CASSFLKATGELFF. The CDR3, as DNA: TGTGCCAGCAGTTTCCTCAAAGCCACCGGGGAGCTGTTTTTT.

The chain employs TRBV7-9 and TRBJ2-1, with no clear D. V was cut by 5 bases and J by 8 bases, with 13 bases left in between. Germline lookup yields CDR1 SEHNR and CDR2 FQNEAQ (reference sequence). The CDR3 length is 13 residues. CDR3 in amino acids: CASSIQETDEQFF. As DNA, the CDR3 is TGTGCCAGCAGCATCCAGGAAACAGATGAGCAGTTCTTC.

The chain links TRBV28 to TRBJ2-7; 13 nucleotides match TRBD2. Germline V gene lookup returns CDR1 MDHEN and CDR2 SYDVKM. The CDR3 contains 14 residues. The CDR3, as DNA: TGTGCGTTTGGACTAGCGGGAGCTAGCAACGAGCAGTACTTC. This encodes CAFGLAGASNEQYF.

V usage is TRBV10-3 and J usage is TRBJ2-7; 9 bases agree with TRBD2. CDR1 ENHRY and CDR2 SYGVKD come from the germline V gene. The CDR3 has 16 amino acids. V shed 6 bases and J 0 bases; nucleotides not matched to a gene: 9. The CDR3 coding sequence is TGTGCCATCAGGGCCCCGGGGGGACTAGCCTCCTACGAGCAGTACTTC. Amino acids: CAIRAPGGLASYEQYF.

This clone was observed a handful of times. V and J are TRBV18 and TRBJ1-1, with D perhaps TRBD1 (6 bases). Trimming took off 8 bases at V and 4 bases at J, with 8 bases between the two ends. The germline V gene has CDR1 KGHSH and CDR2 LQKENI. CDR3 length equals 11 residues. This CDR3 reads CASQQGTEAFF. The CDR3 coding sequence is TGTGCCAGCCAACAGGGCACTGAAGCTTTCTTT.

The chain uses TRBV4-3 and TRBJ2-3; 7 bases agree with TRBD2. Losses at the gene ends were 5 bases for V and 1 base for J; bases not matched to a gene: 6. This CDR3 has 15 residues. CDR1 and CDR2 (germline): LGHNA, YSLEER. CDR3 nucleotide sequence: TGCGCCAGCAGCGGCCAAGCGGGACGCACAGATACGCAGTATTTT. It encodes CASSGQAGRTDTQYF.

This chain links TRBV11-2 with TRBJ2-7; 7 bases agree with TRBD2. Losses at the gene ends were 10 bases for V and 3 bases for J; bases not matched to a gene: 6. This CDR3 comprises 12 residues. Germline V gene data show CDR1 as SGHAT and CDR2 as FQNNGV. CDR3 nucleotide sequence: TGTGCCATCCTAAGCGGGAACTACGAGCAGTACTTC. Protein: CAILSGNYEQYF. The whole variable domain, remainder taken from reference TRBV11-2 and TRBJ2-7, is EAGVAQSPRYKIIEKRQSVAFWCNPISGHATLYWYQQILGQGPKLLIQFQNNGVVDDSQLPKDRFSAERLKGVDSTLKIQPAKLEDSAVYLCAILSGNYEQYFGPGTRLTVT.

The chain employs TRBV25-1 and TRBJ1-1; no clear D. The ends were cut back, 1 base at V and 1 base at J, with 10 bases in the middle. The germline gives CDR1 MGHDK, CDR2 SYGVNS. The CDR3 contains 15 residues. CDR3 DNA sequence: TGTGCCAGCAGTGAATCCCAACAGTGGAACACTGAAGCTTTCTTT. It codes for CASSESQQWNTEAFF.

The rearrangement joins TRBV7-8 to TRBJ1-2; 10 nucleotides align to TRBD1. CDR1 is SGHVS, CDR2 FQNEAQ, per germline. The ends lost 5 bases at V and 4 bases at J; junction bases unmatched: 10. The length of the CDR3 is 16 residues. CDR3: CASSLWGTGDSYGYTF. The CDR3 coding sequence is TGTGCCAGCAGCCTATGGGGGACAGGGGATTCCTATGGCTACACCTTC. Together with reference TRBV7-8 and TRBJ1-2, the CDR3 gives the full variable domain: GAGVSQSPRYKVAKRGQDVALRCDPISGHVSLFWYQQALGQGPEFLTYFQNEAQLDKSGLPSDRFFAERPEGSVSTLKIQRTQQEDSAVYLCASSLWGTGDSYGYTFGSGTRLTVV.

This clone came up once. CDR3 nucleotide sequence: TGTGCCAGCAGTTACTTTAGGGACTCCTACGAGCAGTACTTC. Amino acids: CASSYFRDSYEQYF. The rearrangement joins TRBV6-6 to TRBJ2-7; no clear D. The V gene lost 1 base and the J gene lost 0 bases, with 7 bases spanning the gap. CDR1 MNHNY and CDR2 SVGAGI come from the germline V gene (reference sequence). The CDR3 spans 14 residues.

The rearrangement joins TRBV7-3 to TRBJ1-1; D is uncertain. Germline V gene data show CDR1 as SGHTA and CDR2 as FQGTGA. V was shortened by 4 bases and J by 1 base, with 7 bases between the two germline ends. The CDR3 is 13 amino acids. The CDR3 sequence is CASSYMSNTEAFF. CDR3 in DNA: TGTGCCAGCAGCTACATGTCGAACACTGAAGCTTTCTTT.

The V gene is TRBV6-6, the J gene TRBJ2-3, with TRBD1 matching 10 bases. The CDR3 totals 16 residues. CDR1 MNHNY and CDR2 SVGAGI come from the germline V gene (reference sequence). V lost 2 bases to trimming and J lost 2 bases; unmatched junction nucleotides: 4. The CDR3 spells CASSYRGQGVTDTQYF. The CDR3 coding sequence is TGTGCCAGCAGTTACCGTGGACAGGGGGTCACAGATACGCAGTATTTT.